This T cell receptor beta chain was documented in a study of cytomegalovirus exposure and HLA in healthy donors. Study findings and constraints: Most TCR sequences were rare, but some public TCRs occurred in many donors. Both high specificity and high sensitivity reportedly marked the classifier's diagnosis of cytomegalovirus status. That first-cohort TCR clusters tended to co-occur in the approximately 110 validation repertoires was found in a later analysis.

Assay: immunoSEQ multiplex PCR; the TCRdb copy retains only in-frame clones and omits some. Here the sample spans fewer than 350,000 clones, around 89% being singletons. J lost 2 bases, V lost 3 bases, and 7 bases had no gene match. CDR3 length: 15 amino acids. CDR1 is SGHKS, CDR2 YYEKEE, per germline (reference sequence). As to this clone: The target antigen is unknown.

The chain carries TRBV5-5 and TRBJ1-2; 7 positions agree with TRBD1. This clonotype originated in a woman aged 18 to 35 in good health and CMV-seronegative. Sequencing was done on a sample of PBMCs. CDR3 region: CASSSIPGQNYGYTF. CDR3 DNA sequence: TGTGCCAGCAGCTCGATCCCGGGACAGAACTATGGCTACACCTTC.